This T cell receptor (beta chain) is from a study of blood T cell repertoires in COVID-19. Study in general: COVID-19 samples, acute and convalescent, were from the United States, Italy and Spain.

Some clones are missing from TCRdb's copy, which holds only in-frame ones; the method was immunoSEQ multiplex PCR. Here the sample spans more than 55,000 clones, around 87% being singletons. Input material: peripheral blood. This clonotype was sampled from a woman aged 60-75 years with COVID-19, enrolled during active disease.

The CDR3 loop is CASSLGLAQYEQYF. As DNA, the CDR3 is TGCGCCAGCAGCCTCGGACTAGCCCAGTACGAGCAGTACTTC. V usage is TRBV4-3 and J usage is TRBJ2-7; 8 bases align to TRBD2. With V trimmed by 4 bases and J by 4 bases, 6 bases remained unmatched. This CDR3 has 14 residues. Germline lookup yields CDR1 LGHNA and CDR2 YSLEER.